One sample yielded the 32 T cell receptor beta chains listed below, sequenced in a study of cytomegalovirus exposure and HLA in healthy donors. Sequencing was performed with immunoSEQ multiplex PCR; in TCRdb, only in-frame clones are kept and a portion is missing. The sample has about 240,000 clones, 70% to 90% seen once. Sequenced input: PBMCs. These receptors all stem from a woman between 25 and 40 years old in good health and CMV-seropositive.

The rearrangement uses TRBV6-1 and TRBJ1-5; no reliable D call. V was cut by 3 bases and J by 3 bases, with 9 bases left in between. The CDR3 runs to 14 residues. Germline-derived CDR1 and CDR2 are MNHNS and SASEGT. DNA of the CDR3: TGTGCCAGCAGTGACGTTGCAGTCAATCAGCCCCAGCATTTT. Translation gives CASSDVAVNQPQHF.

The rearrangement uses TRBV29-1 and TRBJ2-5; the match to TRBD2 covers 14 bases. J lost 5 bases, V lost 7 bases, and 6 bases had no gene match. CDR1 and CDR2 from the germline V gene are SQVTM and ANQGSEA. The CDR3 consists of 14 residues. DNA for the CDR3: TGCAGCGGCCTCGGGACTAGCGGGAGTGAGACCCAGTACTTC. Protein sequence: CSGLGTSGSETQYF.

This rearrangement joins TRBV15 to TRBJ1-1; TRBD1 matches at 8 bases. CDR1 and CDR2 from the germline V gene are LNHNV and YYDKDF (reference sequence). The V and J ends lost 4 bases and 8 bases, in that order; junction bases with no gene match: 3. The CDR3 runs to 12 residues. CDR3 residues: CATSTGQGEAFF. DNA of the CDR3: TGTGCCACCAGCACTGGACAGGGCGAAGCTTTCTTT. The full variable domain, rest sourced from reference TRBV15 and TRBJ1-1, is DAMVIQNPRYQVTQFGKPVTLSCSQTLNHNVMYWYQQKSSQAPKLLFHYYDKDFNNEADTPDNFQSRRPNTSFCFLDIRSPGLGDTAMYLCATSTGQGEAFFGQGTRLTVV.

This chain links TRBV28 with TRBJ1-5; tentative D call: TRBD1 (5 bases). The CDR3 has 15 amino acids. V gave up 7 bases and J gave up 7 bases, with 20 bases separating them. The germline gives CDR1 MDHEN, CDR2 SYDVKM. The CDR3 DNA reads TGTGCCAGCAACCTACGGGGGAAGTTGGGGCAGCCCCAGCATTTT. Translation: CASNLRGKLGQPQHF.

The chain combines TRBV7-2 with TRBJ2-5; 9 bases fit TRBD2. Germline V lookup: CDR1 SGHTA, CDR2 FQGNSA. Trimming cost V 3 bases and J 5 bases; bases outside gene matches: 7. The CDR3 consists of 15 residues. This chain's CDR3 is CASSFLAGAGETQYF. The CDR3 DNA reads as TGTGCCAGCAGCTTCTTAGCGGGAGCAGGGGAGACCCAGTACTTC.

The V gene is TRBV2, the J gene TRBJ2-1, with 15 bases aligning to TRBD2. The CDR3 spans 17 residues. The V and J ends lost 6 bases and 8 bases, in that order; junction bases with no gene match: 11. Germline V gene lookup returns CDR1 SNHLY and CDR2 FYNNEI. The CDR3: CASRPRTSGRATDEQFF. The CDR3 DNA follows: TGTGCCAGCAGGCCTCGGACTAGCGGGAGGGCCACGGATGAGCAGTTCTTC.

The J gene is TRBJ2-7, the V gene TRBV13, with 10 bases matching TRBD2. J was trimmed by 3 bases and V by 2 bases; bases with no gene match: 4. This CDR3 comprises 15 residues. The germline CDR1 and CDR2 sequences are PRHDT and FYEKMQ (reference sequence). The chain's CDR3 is CASSLRLAGIYEQYF. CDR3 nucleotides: TGTGCCAGCAGCTTAAGACTAGCGGGTATCTACGAGCAGTACTTC.

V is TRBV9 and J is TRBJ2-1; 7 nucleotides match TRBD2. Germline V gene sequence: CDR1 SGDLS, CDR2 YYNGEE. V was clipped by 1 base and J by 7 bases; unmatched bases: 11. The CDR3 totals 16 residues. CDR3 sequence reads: CASSVLQAGVKNEQFF. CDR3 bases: TGTGCCAGCAGCGTACTTCAGGCGGGAGTTAAAAATGAGCAGTTCTTC. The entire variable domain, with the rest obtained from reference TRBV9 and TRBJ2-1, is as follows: DSGVTQTPKHLITATGQRVTLRCSPRSGDLSVYWYQQSLDQGLQFLIQYYNGEERAKGNILERFSAQQFPDLHSELNLSSLELGDSALYFCASSVLQAGVKNEQFFGPGTRLTVL.

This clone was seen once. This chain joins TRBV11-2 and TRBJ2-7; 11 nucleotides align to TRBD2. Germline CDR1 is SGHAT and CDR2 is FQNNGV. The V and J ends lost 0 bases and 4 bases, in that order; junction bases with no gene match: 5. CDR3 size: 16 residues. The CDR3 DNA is TGTGCCAGCAGCTTAGACCCTCTAGCGGGAGGATACGAGCAGTACTTC. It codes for CASSLDPLAGGYEQYF.

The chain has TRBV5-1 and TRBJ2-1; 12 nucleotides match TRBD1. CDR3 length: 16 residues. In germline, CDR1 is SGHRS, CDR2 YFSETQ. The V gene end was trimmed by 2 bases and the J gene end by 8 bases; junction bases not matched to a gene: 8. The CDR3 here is CASSFVGTGGLDEQFF. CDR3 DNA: TGCGCCAGCAGCTTTGTAGGGACAGGGGGCCTTGATGAGCAGTTCTTC.

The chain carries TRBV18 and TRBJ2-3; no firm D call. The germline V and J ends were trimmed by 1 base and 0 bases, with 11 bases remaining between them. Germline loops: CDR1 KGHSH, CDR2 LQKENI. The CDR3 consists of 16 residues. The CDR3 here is CASSPQQPQSTDTQYF. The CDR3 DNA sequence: TGTGCCAGCTCACCACAACAACCGCAGAGCACAGATACGCAGTATTTT. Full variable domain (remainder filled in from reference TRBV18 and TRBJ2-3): NAGVMQNPRHLVRRRGQEARLRCSPMKGHSHVYWYRQLPEEGLKFMVYLQKENIIDESGMPKERFSAEFPKEGPSILRIQQVVRGDSAAYFCASSPQQPQSTDTQYFGPGTRLTVL.

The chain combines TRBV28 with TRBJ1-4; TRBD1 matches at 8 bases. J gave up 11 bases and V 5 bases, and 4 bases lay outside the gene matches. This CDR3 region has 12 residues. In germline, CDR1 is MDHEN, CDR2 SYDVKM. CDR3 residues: CASSGQGEKLFF. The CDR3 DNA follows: TGTGCCAGCAGTGGACAGGGTGAGAAACTGTTTTTT. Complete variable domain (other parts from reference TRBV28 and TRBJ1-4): DVKVTQSSRYLVKRTGEKVFLECVQDMDHENMFWYRQDPGLGLRLIYFSYDVKMKEKGDIPEGYSVSREKKERFSLILESASTNQTSMYLCASSGQGEKLFFGSGTQLSVL.

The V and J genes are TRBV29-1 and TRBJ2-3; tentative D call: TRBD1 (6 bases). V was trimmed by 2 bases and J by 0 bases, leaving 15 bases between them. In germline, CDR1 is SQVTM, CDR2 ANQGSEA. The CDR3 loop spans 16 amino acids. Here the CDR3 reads CSVENPQGGSTDTQYF. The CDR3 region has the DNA TGCAGCGTTGAAAATCCCCAAGGGGGTAGCACAGATACGCAGTATTTT.

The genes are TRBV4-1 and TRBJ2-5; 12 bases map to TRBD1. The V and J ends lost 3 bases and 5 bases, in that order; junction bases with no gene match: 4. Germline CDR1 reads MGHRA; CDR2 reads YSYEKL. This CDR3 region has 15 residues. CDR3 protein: CASSHGTGGSETQYF. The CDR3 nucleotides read TGCGCCAGCAGCCACGGGACAGGGGGCTCGGAGACCCAGTACTTC.

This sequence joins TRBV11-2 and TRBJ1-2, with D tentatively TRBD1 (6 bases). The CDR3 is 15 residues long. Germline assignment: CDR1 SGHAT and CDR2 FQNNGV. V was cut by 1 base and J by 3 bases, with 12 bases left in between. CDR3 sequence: CASSLAQGVHYGYTF. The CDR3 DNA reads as TGTGCCAGCAGCTTAGCACAGGGTGTTCACTATGGCTACACCTTC.

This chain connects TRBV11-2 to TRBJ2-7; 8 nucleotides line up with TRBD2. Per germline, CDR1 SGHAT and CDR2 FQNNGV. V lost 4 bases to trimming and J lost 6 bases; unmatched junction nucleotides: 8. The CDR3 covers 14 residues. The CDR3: CASSSGTSLFEQYF. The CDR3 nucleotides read TGTGCCAGCAGCTCCGGGACTAGTCTTTTCGAGCAGTACTTC.

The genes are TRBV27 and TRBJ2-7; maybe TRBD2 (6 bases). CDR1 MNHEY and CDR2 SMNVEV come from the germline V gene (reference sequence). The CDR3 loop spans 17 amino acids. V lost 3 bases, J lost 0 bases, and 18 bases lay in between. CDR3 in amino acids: CASSFGGVSESSYEQYF. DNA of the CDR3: TGTGCCAGCAGTTTCGGGGGTGTTAGCGAAAGCTCCTACGAGCAGTACTTC.

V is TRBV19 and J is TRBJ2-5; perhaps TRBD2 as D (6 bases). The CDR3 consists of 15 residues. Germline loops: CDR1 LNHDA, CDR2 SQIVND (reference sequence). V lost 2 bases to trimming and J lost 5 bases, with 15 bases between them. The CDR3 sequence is CASSILGGIGETQYF. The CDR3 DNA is TGTGCCAGTAGTATACTCGGAGGGATTGGGGAGACCCAGTACTTC.

CDR3 protein: CASSPRDRTNTGELFF. The CDR3 nucleotides are TGTGCCAGCAGCCCCCGGGACAGAACGAACACCGGGGAGCTGTTTTTT. The chain carries TRBV11-3 and TRBJ2-2, with TRBD1 matching 7 bases. The CDR3 has 16 residues. J gave up 0 bases and V 5 bases, and 6 bases lay outside the gene matches. Germline lookup yields CDR1 SGHNT and CDR2 YENEEA.

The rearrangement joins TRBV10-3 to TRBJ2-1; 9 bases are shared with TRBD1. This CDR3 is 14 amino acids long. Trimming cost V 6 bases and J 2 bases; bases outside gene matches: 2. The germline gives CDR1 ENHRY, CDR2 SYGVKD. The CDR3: CAIRTGGAYNEQFF. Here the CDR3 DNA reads TGTGCCATCAGAACAGGGGGCGCCTACAATGAGCAGTTCTTC.

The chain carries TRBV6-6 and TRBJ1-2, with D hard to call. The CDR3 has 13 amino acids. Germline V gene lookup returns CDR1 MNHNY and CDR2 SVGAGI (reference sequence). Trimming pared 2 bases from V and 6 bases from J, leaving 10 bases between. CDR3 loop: CASSYLSADGYTF. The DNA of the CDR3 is TGTGCCAGCAGTTACCTGTCAGCGGATGGCTACACCTTC.

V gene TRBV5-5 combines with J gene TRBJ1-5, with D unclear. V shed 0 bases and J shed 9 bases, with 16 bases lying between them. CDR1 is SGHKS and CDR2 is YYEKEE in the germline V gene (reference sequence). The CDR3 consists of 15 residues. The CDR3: CASSLEAGQRSPQHF. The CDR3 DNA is TGTGCCAGCAGCTTGGAGGCAGGCCAGAGATCGCCCCAGCATTTT.

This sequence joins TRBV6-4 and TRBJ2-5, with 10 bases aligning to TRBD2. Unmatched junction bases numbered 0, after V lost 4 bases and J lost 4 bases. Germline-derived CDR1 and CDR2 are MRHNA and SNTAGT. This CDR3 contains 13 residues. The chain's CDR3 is CASSGLAGETQYF. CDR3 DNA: TGTGCCAGCAGTGGACTAGCGGGAGAGACCCAGTACTTC.

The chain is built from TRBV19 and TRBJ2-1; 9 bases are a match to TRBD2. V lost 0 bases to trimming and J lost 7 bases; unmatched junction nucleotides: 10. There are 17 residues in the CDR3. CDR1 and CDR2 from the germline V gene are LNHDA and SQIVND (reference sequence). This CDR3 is CASSIDRAGGPGNEQFF. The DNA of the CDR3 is TGTGCCAGTAGTATAGATAGGGCGGGAGGGCCGGGAAATGAGCAGTTCTTC.

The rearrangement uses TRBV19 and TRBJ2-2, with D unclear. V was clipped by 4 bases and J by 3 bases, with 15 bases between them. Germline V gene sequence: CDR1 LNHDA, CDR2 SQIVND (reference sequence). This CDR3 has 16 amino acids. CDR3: CASSRLPPKDTGELFF. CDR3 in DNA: TGTGCCAGTAGTAGACTTCCTCCCAAGGACACCGGGGAGCTGTTTTTT.

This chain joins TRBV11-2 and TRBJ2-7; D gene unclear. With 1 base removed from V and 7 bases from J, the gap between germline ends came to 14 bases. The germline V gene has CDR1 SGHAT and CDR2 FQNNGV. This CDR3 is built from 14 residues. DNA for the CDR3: TGTGCCAGCAGCTTAGGGTTCGGGTTTGAAGAGCAGTACTTC. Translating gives CASSLGFGFEEQYF. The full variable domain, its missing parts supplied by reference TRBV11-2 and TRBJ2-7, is EAGVAQSPRYKIIEKRQSVAFWCNPISGHATLYWYQQILGQGPKLLIQFQNNGVVDDSQLPKDRFSAERLKGVDSTLKIQPAKLEDSAVYLCASSLGFGFEEQYFGPGTRLTVT.

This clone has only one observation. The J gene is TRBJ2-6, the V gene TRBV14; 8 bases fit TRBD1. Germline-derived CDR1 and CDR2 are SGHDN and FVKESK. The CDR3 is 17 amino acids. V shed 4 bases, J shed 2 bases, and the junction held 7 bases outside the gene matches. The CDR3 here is CASSPGQGLAGANVLTF. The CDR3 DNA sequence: TGTGCCAGCAGCCCAGGACAGGGTCTCGCTGGGGCCAACGTCCTGACTTTC.

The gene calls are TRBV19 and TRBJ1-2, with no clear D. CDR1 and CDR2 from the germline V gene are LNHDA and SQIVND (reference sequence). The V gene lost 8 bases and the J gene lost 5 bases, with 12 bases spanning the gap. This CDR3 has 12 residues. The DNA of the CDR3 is TGTGCCAGTCTAGGAAAGTTTTATGGCTACACCTTC. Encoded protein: CASLGKFYGYTF.

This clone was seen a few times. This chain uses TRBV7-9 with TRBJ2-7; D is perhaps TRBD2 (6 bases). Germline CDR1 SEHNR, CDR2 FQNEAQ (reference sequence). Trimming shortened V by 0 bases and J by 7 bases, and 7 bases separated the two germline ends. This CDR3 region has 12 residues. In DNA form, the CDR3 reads TGTGCCAGCAGCTTAGCAGGGACTGAGCAGTACTTC. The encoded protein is CASSLAGTEQYF.

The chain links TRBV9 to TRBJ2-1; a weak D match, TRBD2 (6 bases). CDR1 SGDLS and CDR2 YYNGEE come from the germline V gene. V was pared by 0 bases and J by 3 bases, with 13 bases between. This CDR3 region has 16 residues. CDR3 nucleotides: TGTGCCAGCAGCGTAGATGGGGGGATGTTCTACAATGAGCAGTTCTTC. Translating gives CASSVDGGMFYNEQFF. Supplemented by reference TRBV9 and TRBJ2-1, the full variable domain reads DSGVTQTPKHLITATGQRVTLRCSPRSGDLSVYWYQQSLDQGLQFLIQYYNGEERAKGNILERFSAQQFPDLHSELNLSSLELGDSALYFCASSVDGGMFYNEQFFGPGTRLTVL.

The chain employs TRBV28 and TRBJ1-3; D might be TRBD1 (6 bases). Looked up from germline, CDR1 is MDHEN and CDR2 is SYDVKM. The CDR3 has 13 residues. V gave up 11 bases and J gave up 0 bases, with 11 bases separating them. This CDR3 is CAGGQSSGNTIYF. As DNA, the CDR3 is TGTGCCGGAGGACAGAGCTCTGGAAACACCATATATTTT.

CDR3: CASSSDRAGTGELFF. CDR3 nucleotide sequence: TGTGCCAGCAGCTCGGACAGGGCGGGGACCGGGGAGCTGTTTTTT. The J gene is TRBJ2-2, the V gene TRBV2; 8 nucleotides agree with TRBD1. Germline CDR1 SNHLY, CDR2 FYNNEI. V was pared by 6 bases and J by 5 bases, with 8 bases of the junction left unmatched. CDR3 length equals 15 residues.